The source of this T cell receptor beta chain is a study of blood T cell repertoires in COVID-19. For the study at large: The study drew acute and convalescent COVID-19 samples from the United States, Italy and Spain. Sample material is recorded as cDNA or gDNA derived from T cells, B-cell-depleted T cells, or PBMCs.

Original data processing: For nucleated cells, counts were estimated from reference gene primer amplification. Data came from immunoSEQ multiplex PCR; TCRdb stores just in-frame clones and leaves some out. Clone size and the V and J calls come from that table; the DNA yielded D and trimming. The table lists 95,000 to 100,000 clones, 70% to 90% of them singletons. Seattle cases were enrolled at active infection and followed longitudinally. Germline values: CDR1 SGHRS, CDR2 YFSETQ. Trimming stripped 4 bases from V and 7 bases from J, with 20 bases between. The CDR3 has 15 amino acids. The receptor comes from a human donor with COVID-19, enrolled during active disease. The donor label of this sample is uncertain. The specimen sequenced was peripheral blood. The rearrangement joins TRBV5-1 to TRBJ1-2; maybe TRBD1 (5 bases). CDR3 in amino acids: CASSPRTDTRGGYTF. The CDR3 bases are TGCGCCAGCAGCCCCCGGACGGACACTCGAGGTGGCTACACCTTC.